This T cell receptor (beta chain) was obtained from a study of blood T cell repertoires in COVID-19. Generated by immunoSEQ multiplex PCR, the TCRdb table keeps only in-frame clones and is missing some. The data hold about 70,000 clones, with around 89% observed a single time. J gave up 4 bases and V 3 bases, and 9 bases lay outside the gene matches. The germline gives CDR1 MGHRA, CDR2 YSYEKL. CDR3 size: 16 residues. The material sequenced was peripheral blood. The chain has TRBV4-1 and TRBJ2-7; 10 nucleotides agree with TRBD1. The clonotype was recovered from a man aged 45 to 65 with acute or convalescent COVID-19. This chain's CDR3 is CASSHTGTGVYYEQYF. The CDR3 nucleotides read TGCGCCAGCAGCCATACCGGGACAGGGGTATATTACGAGCAGTACTTC.